Listed here are 31 T cell receptor beta chains from one sample, sequenced in a study of regulatory T cells in long-lasting Graves disease. Noted time point: newly diagnosed GD, antithyroid drugs for less than 3 months. Scientists built the TCR library using RNA that was extracted from PBMCs. Building the TCR beta libraries relied on iRepertoire HTBI primers, and CDR3 regions underwent Arm-PCR. In TCRdb, the multiplex PCR reads were re-called with MiXCR into one record per CDR3 protein. The sample carries fewer than 350,000 distinct CDR3 sequences, 15% to 20% recorded once. Specimen: peripheral blood mononuclear cells (PBMCs), collected at new diagnosis, from a patient treated with antithyroid drugs. Receptors were obtained from a female donor with Graves disease.

This clonotype has ten or more counts. The V gene is TRBV27, the J gene TRBJ2-1; D perhaps matches TRBD2 (6 bases). The CDR3 contains 14 residues. The V gene lost 5 bases and the J gene lost 3 bases, with 11 bases spanning the gap. From germline, CDR1 is MNHEY and CDR2 SMNVEV (reference sequence). CDR3 DNA sequence: TGTGCCAGCAGTCGCGGGAAGGGCTACAATGAGCAGTTCTTC. This translates into CASSRGKGYNEQFF.

This chain joins TRBV24-1 and TRBJ2-1; no definite D call. Germline values: CDR1 KGHDR, CDR2 SFDVKD. Trimming took 4 bases from V and 8 from J, leaving 20 bases between them. There are 16 residues in the CDR3. Here the CDR3 DNA reads TGTGCCACCAGTGACTACAAGGACCGCGGCGGCGATGAGCAGTTCTTC. This codes for CATSDYKDRGGDEQFF.

This clonotype was seen many times. The rearrangement joins TRBV27 to TRBJ2-1, with TRBD2 matching 9 bases. Germline V lookup: CDR1 MNHEY, CDR2 SMNVEV (reference sequence). The J segment lost 10 bases and the V segment lost 7 bases, leaving 11 bases of the junction unmatched. This CDR3 comprises 14 residues. The CDR3 coding sequence is TGTGCCAGCACCCCAGCGGGGGCGGGAGGGGAGCAGTTCTTC. As protein: CASTPAGAGGEQFF.

This clonotype was seen many times. The CDR3 nucleotides read TGTGCCAGCGGGGACAGGAAGAGAGGCTACACCTTC. Amino acids: CASGDRKRGYTF. The gene calls are TRBV2 and TRBJ1-2, with 8 bases that match TRBD1. V lost 8 bases to trimming and J lost 8 bases; unmatched junction nucleotides: 7. This CDR3 has 12 residues. CDR1 SNHLY and CDR2 FYNNEI come from the germline V gene. Together with reference TRBV2 and TRBJ1-2, the CDR3 gives the full variable domain: EPEVTQTPSHQVTQMGQEVILRCVPISNHLYFYWYRQILGQKVEFLVSFYNNEISEKSEIFDDQFSVERPDGSNFTLKIRSTKLEDSAMYFCASGDRKRGYTFGSGTRLTVV.

This clonotype was counted ten times or more. The rearrangement links TRBV2 to TRBJ2-7; possibly TRBD2 for D (6 bases). The CDR3 runs 13 residues. Trimming pared 6 bases from V and 2 bases from J, leaving 11 bases between. Germline CDR1 reads SNHLY; CDR2 reads FYNNEI. In nucleotides, the CDR3 is TGTGCCAGCAGAGCCGGGAGCACCTACGAGCAGTACTTC. This codes for CASRAGSTYEQYF.

The chain carries TRBV19 and TRBJ1-1, with D possibly TRBD1 on 6 matching bases. From germline, CDR1 is LNHDA and CDR2 SQIVND (reference sequence). Trimming removed 5 bases at V and 3 bases at J, with 13 bases between. The CDR3 loop spans 14 amino acids. Here the CDR3 reads CASSPWNRDTEAFF. Written as DNA, the CDR3 is TGTGCCAGTAGTCCCTGGAACAGGGACACTGAAGCTTTCTTT.

This clonotype was seen more than once but under ten times. The V gene is TRBV20-1, the J gene TRBJ1-1; a possible D gene is TRBD1 (6 bases). Trimming took 6 bases from V and 4 from J, leaving 12 bases between them. This CDR3 is 12 amino acids long. The germline V gene has CDR1 DFQATT and CDR2 SNEGSKA (reference sequence). The CDR3 spells CSANREGTEAFF. CDR3 in DNA: TGCAGTGCAAACAGGGAAGGCACTGAAGCTTTCTTT.

The sample holds a few counts of this clonotype. This CDR3 is CASSGGLAGGFTDTQYF. CDR3 nucleotides: TGCGCCAGCAGCGGGGGACTAGCGGGAGGTTTTACAGATACGCAGTATTTT. The V and J genes are TRBV5-1 and TRBJ2-3, with 15 bases identical to TRBD2. The V gene end was trimmed by 4 bases and the J gene end by 3 bases; junction bases not matched to a gene: 6. In germline, CDR1 is SGHRS, CDR2 YFSETQ. CDR3 size: 17 residues.

For this clonotype: A much larger clone is a single base away; this may be a read error. The chain uses TRBV7-9 and TRBJ2-1, with 7 bases matching TRBD1. This CDR3 is 13 amino acids long. Germline CDR1 is SEHNR and CDR2 is FQNEAQ (reference sequence). V dropped 5 bases and J dropped 6; count of bases not matched to a gene: 4. CDR3 coding DNA: TGTGCCAGCAGCCAGTCAGGGGGCAATGAGCAGTTCTTC. Protein product: CASSQSGGNEQFF.

To note about this clonotype: This may arise from a read error, as a much more abundant clone is one base away. The final CDR3 position lacks the conserved phenylalanine or tryptophan, pointing to a likely read error. The chain links TRBV29-1 to TRBJ2-5, with 7 bases matching TRBD1. Germline CDR1 is SQVTM and CDR2 is ANQGSEA. This CDR3 contains 14 residues. V was pared by 1 base and J by 4 bases, with 6 bases of the junction left unmatched. The CDR3 nucleotides read TGCAGCGTTGAAGGGGTTAGGACAGGAGAGACCCAGTACCTC. As protein: CSVEGVRTGETQYL.

This clonotype came up many times. V and J are TRBV20-1 and TRBJ1-2; no definite D call. Per germline, CDR1 DFQATT and CDR2 SNEGSKA (reference sequence). CDR3 length equals 12 residues. With 6 bases removed from V and 0 bases from J, the gap between germline ends came to 8 bases. DNA of the CDR3: TGCAGTGCCTTCGTGGCTAACTATGGCTACACCTTC. Translation gives CSAFVANYGYTF.

This clonotype has ten or more counts. CDR3 region: CASSFGRRYEQYF. The CDR3, as DNA: TGTGCCAGCAGCTTCGGCCGGCGCTACGAGCAGTACTTC. This chain joins TRBV11-2 and TRBJ2-7; D is unclear. Per germline, CDR1 SGHAT and CDR2 FQNNGV. V was cut by 3 bases and J by 3 bases, with 9 bases left in between. The CDR3 totals 13 residues.

This clonotype was seen many times. This chain connects TRBV5-1 to TRBJ2-2, with 14 bases fitting TRBD2. CDR1 is SGHRS and CDR2 is YFSETQ in the germline V gene. This CDR3 contains 19 residues. The V segment lost 1 base and the J segment 6 bases; nucleotides outside the gene matches: 11. CDR3 coding DNA: TGCGCCAGCAGCTTGCCCTCGACGACTAGCGGGGGGGTGTCCGGGGAGCTGTTTTTT. It specifies CASSLPSTTSGGVSGELFF.

V gene TRBV28 combines with J gene TRBJ2-7; tentatively, D is TRBD1 (5 bases). The CDR3 covers 13 residues. Germline CDR1 and CDR2: MDHEN and SYDVKM. V dropped 8 bases and J dropped 3 bases, with 14 bases sitting between them. CDR3 residues: CASVLGGHYEQYF. The CDR3, as DNA: TGTGCCAGCGTTCTCGGCGGACACTACGAGCAGTACTTC.

In regard to this clonotype: This probably arose from a read error, given a far larger clone one base away. This chain connects TRBV12-3 or TRBV12-4 to TRBJ2-7; D may be TRBD2 (6 bases). The CDR3 covers 14 residues. The CDR3 region has the DNA TGTGCCAGCAGTATAGCGGATGGCTACAATGAGCAGTACTTC. As protein: CASSIADGYNEQYF.

This clonotype came up many times. CDR3 bases: TGCGCCAGCAGTCGACAGGGGGCTTTCTACGAGCAGTACTTC. It encodes CASSRQGAFYEQYF. This rearrangement joins TRBV5-1 to TRBJ2-7, with 10 bases identical to TRBD1. J gave up 3 bases and V 5 bases, and 5 bases lay outside the gene matches. The CDR3 has 14 residues. In germline, CDR1 is SGHRS, CDR2 YFSETQ.

This clonotype has at least ten counts. The chain uses TRBV10-2 and TRBJ1-2, with no clear D. The CDR3 totals 13 residues. V was trimmed by 1 base and J by 4 bases, leaving 7 bases between them. CDR1 and CDR2 from the germline V gene are WSHSY and SAAADI. This CDR3 reads CASSEFPLYGYTF. CDR3 nucleotides: TGCGCCAGCAGTGAGTTTCCTCTCTATGGCTACACCTTC.

The chain recombines TRBV19 with TRBJ2-1; 11 nucleotides agree with TRBD1. CDR3 size: 14 residues. V was pared by 5 bases and J by 12 bases, with 9 bases of the junction left unmatched. CDR1 is LNHDA and CDR2 is SQIVND in the germline V gene (reference sequence). The DNA of the CDR3 is TGTGCCAGTAGTGCTAGGACAGGGGGCTGGGGGCAGTTCTTC. This codes for CASSARTGGWGQFF. Drawing the rest from reference TRBV19 and TRBJ2-1, the complete variable domain is DGGITQSPKYLFRKEGQNVTLSCEQNLNHDAMYWYRQDPGQGLRLIYYSQIVNDFQKGDIAEGYSVSREKKESFPLTVTSAQKNPTAFYLCASSARTGGWGQFFGPGTRLTVL.

Regarding this clonotype: A read error likely explains this, since a far larger clone differs by one base. The chain has TRBV20-1 and TRBJ2-1, with D possibly matching TRBD1 (5 bases). The V end lost 3 bases, the J end lost 10 bases, and 19 bases lay between the germline ends. The length of the CDR3 is 14 residues. Germline lookup yields CDR1 DFQATT and CDR2 SNEGSKA (reference sequence). The CDR3, as DNA: TGCAGTGCTAGGGAGTGGGGCCGGTCCTACGAGCAGTTCTTC. Amino acid sequence: CSAREWGRSYEQFF.

This clonotype was counted ten times or more. The rearrangement joins TRBV2 to TRBJ2-5; 7 bases align to TRBD2. The trim removed 4 bases at V and 1 base at J, leaving 6 bases unmatched. Germline V gene sequence: CDR1 SNHLY, CDR2 FYNNEI. The CDR3 loop spans 15 amino acids. The CDR3 DNA reads TGTGCCAGCAGTGGAGGCGGGAGCCTCCAAGAGACCCAGTACTTC. Its protein is CASSGGGSLQETQYF. The full variable domain, in which reference TRBV2 and TRBJ2-5 provide the parts outside the CDR3, is EPEVTQTPSHQVTQMGQEVILRCVPISNHLYFYWYRQILGQKVEFLVSFYNNEISEKSEIFDDQFSVERPDGSNFTLKIRSTKLEDSAMYFCASSGGGSLQETQYFGPGTRLLVL.

The chain is built from TRBV5-1 and TRBJ2-1; TRBD1 agrees at 8 bases. This CDR3 is built from 15 residues. V was pared by 2 bases and J by 5 bases, with 6 bases of the junction left unmatched. Per germline, CDR1 SGHRS and CDR2 YFSETQ. CDR3 sequence reads: CASSFFGTGDNEQFF. The CDR3 DNA is TGCGCCAGCAGCTTTTTTGGGACAGGAGACAATGAGCAGTTCTTC.

This clonotype was detected ten times or more. The V call is TRBV6-1, the J call TRBJ1-6; TRBD1 agrees at 11 bases. The V segment lost 6 bases and the J segment 9 bases; nucleotides outside the gene matches: 7. The CDR3 contains 15 residues. Germline CDR1 is MNHNS and CDR2 is SASEGT. Here the CDR3 reads CASSSGTGGASPLHF. The CDR3 region has the DNA TGTGCCAGCAGCTCCGGGACAGGGGGGGCTTCACCCCTCCACTTT.

In its sample, this clonotype was seen many times. The chain joins TRBV19 to TRBJ2-2; no reliable D call. There are 16 residues in the CDR3. Germline CDR1 reads LNHDA; CDR2 reads SQIVND (reference sequence). The V end lost 1 base, the J end lost 1 base, and 10 bases lay between the germline ends. The CDR3 nucleotides are TGTGCCAGTAGTATAGGTGGCGGCTTGAACACCGGGGAGCTGTTTTTT. This codes for CASSIGGGLNTGELFF. The full variable domain, with the rest looked up from reference TRBV19 and TRBJ2-2, is DGGITQSPKYLFRKEGQNVTLSCEQNLNHDAMYWYRQDPGQGLRLIYYSQIVNDFQKGDIAEGYSVSREKKESFPLTVTSAQKNPTAFYLCASSIGGGLNTGELFFGEGSRLTVL.

This clonotype showed up many times. An end of the junction differs from the germline gene, which may be a read error. The V call is TRBV11-2, the J call TRBJ2-1, with D unclear. Per germline, CDR1 SGHAT and CDR2 FQNNGV. CDR3 length equals 11 residues. CDR3 in DNA: TGTGCCGGCAGCTTGAAGGATGAGCAGTTCTTC. Its translation is CAGSLKDEQFF.

This clonotype occurred a few times. The V and J genes are TRBV6-9 and TRBJ1-5; D is unclear. V lost 3 bases, J lost 6 bases, and 12 bases lay in between. The CDR3 covers 14 residues. Germline V gives CDR1 MNHGY, CDR2 SVAAGI. The CDR3 region has the DNA TGTGCCAGCAGTTACCGGAACAGTGGTCAGCCCCAGCATTTT. It translates to CASSYRNSGQPQHF.

As for this clonotype: The missing conserved phenylalanine or tryptophan at the end of this CDR3 makes a read error likely. CDR3 in amino acids: CASSWSAGHKYNEQFI. The CDR3 DNA sequence: TGTGCCAGCAGCTGGTCGGCGGGCCATAAGTACAATGAGCAGTTCATC. The V and J genes are TRBV11-2 and TRBJ2-1, with D possibly being TRBD2 (5 bases). The length of the CDR3 is 16 residues. The ends were cut back, 4 bases at V and 4 bases at J, with 17 bases in the middle. Germline V lookup: CDR1 SGHAT, CDR2 FQNNGV.

This clonotype was counted at least ten times. V and J are TRBV20-1 and TRBJ2-1; unclear D gene. The CDR3 length is 14 residues. CDR1 DFQATT and CDR2 SNEGSKA come from the germline V gene (reference sequence). V lost 3 bases and J lost 10, with 19 bases in between. CDR3: CSASKSSKVREQFF. The CDR3 DNA reads TGCAGTGCTAGTAAGAGCTCCAAGGTGAGGGAGCAGTTCTTC.

This clonotype was counted at least ten times. This rearrangement joins TRBV13 to TRBJ2-1; 7 positions agree with TRBD2. This CDR3 region has 15 residues. Germline V lookup: CDR1 PRHDT, CDR2 FYEKMQ (reference sequence). Unmatched junction bases numbered 8, after V lost 1 base and J lost 8 bases. CDR3 DNA: TGTGCCAGCAGCTTAGAAGCGGGAAAGATGTATGAGCAGTTCTTC. Translating gives CASSLEAGKMYEQFF.

In this sample, this clonotype turned up many times. This chain's CDR3 is CASSELWSQNTEAFF. CDR3 DNA: TGTGCCAGCAGTGAGCTTTGGTCCCAGAACACTGAAGCTTTCTTT. The chain is built from TRBV2 and TRBJ1-1; D remains unclear. CDR1 and CDR2 from the germline V gene are SNHLY and FYNNEI. The CDR3 loop spans 15 amino acids. V dropped 3 bases and J dropped 1 base, with 12 bases sitting between them.

This clonotype was picked up a small number of times. A much larger clone sits a single nucleotide away, making a read error possible. This chain connects TRBV28 to TRBJ1-2; the D is unclear. Germline CDR1 and CDR2: MDHEN and SYDVKM. CDR3 length: 13 amino acids. The CDR3 loop is CVSSWGDVYGYTF. The CDR3 DNA reads as TGTGTCAGCAGTTGGGGAGACGTCTATGGCTACACCTTC.

In this sample, this clonotype turned up many times. The V call is TRBV3-1, the J call TRBJ1-1, with no clear D. The V gene's germline CDR1 is LGHDT and CDR2 YNNKEL (reference sequence). This CDR3 is 13 amino acids long. With 2 bases removed from V and 1 base from J, the gap between germline ends came to 5 bases. The CDR3 DNA sequence: TGTGCCAGCAGCCAATCTGAGAACACTGAAGCTTTCTTT. Translated, it gives CASSQSENTEAFF. The whole variable domain, remainder taken from reference TRBV3-1 and TRBJ1-1, is DTAVSQTPKYLVTQMGNDKSIKCEQNLGHDTMYWYKQDSKKFLKIMFSYNNKELIINETVPNRFSPKSPDKAHLNLHINSLELGDSAVYFCASSQSENTEAFFGQGTRLTVV.